What follows are 7 T cell receptor beta chains derived from one specimen sequenced in a study of post-analysis software for immune sequencing data. General observations from the study: About five TRBV segments were more frequent in patients than controls; TRBV5-6, TRBV5-1 and TRBV20-1 belonged to this group.

Unique-molecular-identifier-tagged TCR beta cDNA libraries were used. TCRdb re-called the PCR reads through MiXCR, storing one row per CDR3 protein. The profile covers 700,000 to 800,000 distinct CDR3 sequences, with 25% to 30% appearing a single time and 0.56% taken by the ten largest. Their cognate antigens are unknown. The sequenced sample was blood. The receptors shown here come from a girl aged 10 to 17 with multiple sclerosis.

The CDR3 sequence is CASGSDAGDYGYTF. The CDR3 bases are TGTGCCAGCGGCTCGGACGCAGGGGACTATGGCTACACCTTC. The chain carries TRBV5-6 and TRBJ1-2; D may be TRBD1 (6 bases). V lost 7 bases and J 3 bases, leaving 16 bases between the germline ends. Germline V gene lookup returns CDR1 SGHDT and CDR2 YYEEEE. The CDR3 is 14 amino acids.

V and J are TRBV11-2 and TRBJ2-3; D ambiguous. The CDR3 is 15 amino acids. CDR1 is SGHAT and CDR2 is FQNNGV in the germline V gene. The V gene lost 5 bases and the J gene lost 6 bases, with 18 bases spanning the gap. Here the CDR3 reads CASSRRLGIGDTQYF. DNA of the CDR3: TGTGCCAGCAGCCGTCGACTGGGGATTGGGGATACGCAGTATTTT.

This clonotype was observed once. V and J are TRBV13 and TRBJ2-3, with D perhaps given as TRBD1 or TRBD2 (7 bases each). Germline-derived CDR1 and CDR2 are PRHDT and FYEKMQ (reference sequence). The CDR3 runs 15 residues. V was trimmed by 3 bases and J by 6 bases, leaving 16 bases between them. DNA of the CDR3: TGTGCCAGCAGCTTCAGGGGGGAGGGCGTCGATACGCAGTATTTT. Its translation is CASSFRGEGVDTQYF.

The chain couples TRBV20-1 to TRBJ2-3; D not certain. V was pared by 2 bases and J by 3 bases, with 12 bases between. CDR1 DFQATT and CDR2 SNEGSKA come from the germline V gene (reference sequence). The CDR3 sequence is 14 residues long. The CDR3 bases are TGCAGTGCTAGACGGGCCGGAAGGACAGATACGCAGTATTTT. Its protein product is CSARRAGRTDTQYF.

V usage is TRBV7-2 and J usage is TRBJ2-1; 9 positions agree with TRBD1. Germline CDR1 and CDR2: SGHTA and FQGNSA. The CDR3 covers 13 residues. The ends lost 5 bases at V and 9 bases at J; junction bases unmatched: 5. CDR3 region: CASSIQGAAEQFF. The CDR3 bases are TGTGCCAGCAGCATACAGGGGGCTGCTGAGCAGTTCTTC.

This clonotype has only a few counts. This sequence joins TRBV7-9 and TRBJ2-1; no definite D call. This CDR3 spans 14 amino acids. Germline-derived CDR1 and CDR2 are SEHNR and FQNEAQ (reference sequence). V lost 6 bases and J 2 bases, leaving 11 bases between the germline ends. The CDR3 sequence is CASSEDLAYNEQFF. The CDR3 DNA follows: TGTGCCAGCAGTGAGGACCTAGCCTACAATGAGCAGTTCTTC. Together with reference TRBV7-9 and TRBJ2-1, the CDR3 gives the full variable domain: DTGVSQNPRHKITKRGQNVTFRCDPISEHNRLYWYRQTLGQGPEFLTYFQNEAQLEKSRLLSDRFSAERPKGSFSTLEIQRTEQGDSAMYLCASSEDLAYNEQFFGPGTRLTVL.

About this clonotype: A much larger clone lies a single base off, so this may be a read error. V is TRBV7-2 and J is TRBJ2-1; the D gene is possibly TRBD2 (5 bases). Germline V lookup: CDR1 SGHTA, CDR2 FQGNSA. Trimming pared 10 bases from V and 6 bases from J, leaving 19 bases between. The CDR3 extends over 14 amino acids. The CDR3 here is CAILTGERRNEQFF. The CDR3 DNA reads TGTGCCATCCTCACCGGGGAGCGTCGCAATGAGCAGTTCTTC.